A selection of T cell receptor beta chains follows, all from one sample in a study of cytomegalovirus exposure and HLA in healthy donors. TCRdb's copy holds only in-frame clones and misses some; the assay was immunoSEQ multiplex PCR. The sample includes approximately 95,000 clones, 75% to 85% of them seen just once. Material for sequencing was PBMCs. The receptor set was obtained from a man younger than 30 in good health and CMV-seropositive. CDR3s include the opening cysteine and the closing phenylalanine or tryptophan.

J | V | CDR3
TRBJ1-4 | TRBV28 | CASSLNDRGRGNEKLFF
TRBJ1-4 | TRBV7-2 | CASSPRDRGGGLFF
TRBJ1-5 | TRBV19 | CASSPWTGRRFPDQPQHF
TRBJ1-1 | TRBV5-8 | CASSFLSGTTNTEAFF
TRBJ1-5 | TRBV30 | CAYQMRGNQPQHF
TRBJ2-7 | TRBV5-6 | CASSWGTSGGYEQYF
TRBJ2-3 | TRBV4-2 | CASSQLSGGVTDTQYF
TRBJ1-1 | TRBV6-4 | CASSESTGLGNTEAFF
TRBJ2-5 | TRBV27 | CASRLTGLQETQYF
TRBJ2-3 | TRBV4-2 | CASSQLGTDTQYF
TRBJ2-1 | TRBV7-2 | CASSVYRGSYNEQFF
TRBJ2-7 | TRBV7-2 | CASSRTGVGYEQYF
TRBJ2-2 | TRBV2 | CASSVDGGAAGELFF
TRBJ2-7 | TRBV4-1 | CASSHQGGEQYF
TRBJ1-1 | TRBV27 | CASSPTGYATEAFF
TRBJ2-7 | TRBV5-1 | CASSFLSLSYEQYF
TRBJ1-5 | TRBV28 | CASSLPTWTGDSNQPQHF
TRBJ1-1 | TRBV4-1 | CASSLDRVSDTEAFF
TRBJ2-1 | TRBV9 | CASSSSGGIVNEQFF
TRBJ2-7 | TRBV4-1 | CASSQESGKGMASYEQYF
TRBJ2-7 | TRBV6-1 | CASSGRDAGYEQYF
TRBJ2-3 | TRBV9 | CASKVGSGDTQYF
TRBJ1-1 | TRBV19 | CASSARTGREAFF
TRBJ2-1 | TRBV4-1 | CASSQPGTLSYNEQFF
TRBJ2-7 | TRBV9 | CASRVVVLSEFYEQYF
TRBJ2-2 | TRBV6-5 | CASSYATGELFF